These 13 T cell receptor beta chains came from one sample sequenced in a study of T cell responses to AZD1222 COVID-19 vaccine. TCRdb's table, derived via immunoSEQ multiplex PCR, lists solely in-frame clones and lacks some. The sample shows around 130,000 clones, 88% of them seen only once. The starting material was peripheral blood, obtained 28 days after the second AZD1222 dose. The receptors were gathered from an adult who received the AZD1222 COVID-19 vaccine.

The genes are TRBV10-3 and TRBJ2-3; D perhaps matches TRBD1 (6 bases). With 4 bases removed from V and 11 bases from J, the gap between germline ends came to 13 bases. Germline loops: CDR1 ENHRY, CDR2 SYGVKD. CDR3 length: 12 amino acids. CDR3 loop: CAISGGLVGQYF. The CDR3 bases are TGTGCCATCAGTGGGGGGCTTGTAGGGCAGTATTTT.

The genes are TRBV30 and TRBJ2-2, with D maybe TRBD1 (6 bases). CDR1 and CDR2 (germline): GTSNPN, SVGIG (reference sequence). Trimming pared 3 bases from V and 4 bases from J, leaving 15 bases between. CDR3 length: 15 amino acids. The CDR3, as DNA: TGTGCCTGGAGAAACTCAGGGGCTGGCACCGGGGAGCTGTTTTTT. It translates to CAWRNSGAGTGELFF.

The chain combines TRBV28 with TRBJ2-2; D gene ambiguous. Germline V gene data show CDR1 as MDHEN and CDR2 as SYDVKM. Trimming pared 2 bases from V and 7 bases from J, leaving 14 bases between. CDR3 length equals 15 residues. CDR3 DNA: TGTGCCAGCAGTTTACGGAGTTATGTTGGCGGGGAGCTGTTTTTT. Translated: CASSLRSYVGGELFF.

This clone appeared once. The chain is built from TRBV18 and TRBJ1-1; no reliable D call. CDR1 is KGHSH and CDR2 is LQKENI in the germline V gene. Trimming removed 3 bases at V and 11 bases at J, with 16 bases between. This CDR3 is 13 amino acids long. CDR3 in amino acids: CASSPGLSLWAFF. For the CDR3, the DNA is TGTGCCAGCTCACCGGGCCTCTCGTTGTGGGCTTTCTTT.

The chain couples TRBV6-5 to TRBJ1-1, with TRBD1 as a possible D gene (6 bases). The CDR3 is 13 amino acids. Between the trimmed V and J ends, which lost 6 bases and 0 bases, there was a span of 8 bases. Germline V gives CDR1 MNHEY, CDR2 SVGAGI. CDR3 nucleotide sequence: TGTGCCAGCAGGGGGACATTGAACACTGAAGCTTTCTTT. Its protein is CASRGTLNTEAFF.

The V and J genes are TRBV11-3 and TRBJ2-1; TRBD2 might be the D (6 bases). Germline V gene sequence: CDR1 SGHNT, CDR2 YENEEA. V gave up 0 bases and J gave up 9 bases, with 15 bases separating them. CDR3 length equals 15 residues. The CDR3 spells CASSLERGGLGEQFF. Here the CDR3 DNA reads TGTGCCAGCAGCTTAGAAAGGGGAGGATTGGGTGAGCAGTTCTTC.

The chain is built from TRBV10-3 and TRBJ2-5; tentatively, D is TRBD2 (7 bases). The CDR3 totals 18 residues. The V gene lost 10 bases and the J gene lost 3 bases, with 30 bases spanning the gap. From germline, CDR1 is ENHRY and CDR2 SYGVKD. CDR3 loop: CATRPGFLGGGPKETQYF. The CDR3 region has the DNA TGTGCCACCCGCCCCGGCTTTTTGGGGGGGGGCCCCAAAGAGACCCAGTACTTC.

J is TRBJ2-7 and V is TRBV18; unclear D gene. Trimming pared 2 bases from V and 3 bases from J, leaving 11 bases between. The CDR3 has 14 amino acids. Germline values: CDR1 KGHSH, CDR2 LQKENI. The CDR3 here is CASSPNQEDYEQYF. Here the CDR3 DNA reads TGTGCCAGCTCACCAAATCAGGAAGACTACGAGCAGTACTTC.

V is TRBV28 and J is TRBJ2-2; 11 bases line up with TRBD2. The CDR3 covers 15 residues. Germline assignment: CDR1 MDHEN and CDR2 SYDVKM. V lost 4 bases to trimming and J lost 7 bases; unmatched junction nucleotides: 5. The CDR3 DNA reads as TGTGCCAGCAGTTATAGCGGGGGGGCCGGCGGGGAGCTGTTTTTT. Translated: CASSYSGGAGGELFF.

This chain links TRBV5-1 with TRBJ2-1; 14 nucleotides match TRBD2. The CDR3 spans 20 residues. The V segment lost 4 bases and the J segment 10 bases; nucleotides outside the gene matches: 22. CDR1 and CDR2 from the germline V gene are SGHRS and YFSETQ. CDR3: CASSAIPGLAGVRIPGEQFF. The CDR3 DNA sequence: TGCGCCAGCAGCGCCATTCCGGGACTAGCGGGAGTAAGAATACCGGGGGAGCAGTTCTTC.

V gene TRBV5-1 combines with J gene TRBJ1-2; TRBD1 agrees at 9 bases. The germline CDR1 and CDR2 sequences are SGHRS and YFSETQ. CDR3 length: 15 amino acids. The V gene end was trimmed by 4 bases and the J gene end by 7 bases; junction bases not matched to a gene: 11. CDR3 nucleotide sequence: TGCGCCAGCAGCCCTCAACCGGGACAGGGCCTTGGCTACACCTTC. Its protein is CASSPQPGQGLGYTF.

The chain combines TRBV11-2 with TRBJ2-2, with 8 bases fitting TRBD2. J was trimmed by 2 bases and V by 4 bases; bases with no gene match: 6. This CDR3 is built from 16 residues. Germline CDR1 is SGHAT and CDR2 is FQNNGV. This chain's CDR3 is CASSSRGAGNTGELFF. For the CDR3, the DNA is TGTGCCAGCAGCTCGCGGGGGGCTGGAAACACCGGGGAGCTGTTTTTT.

This chain connects TRBV19 to TRBJ1-5, with D uncertain. The V end lost 2 bases, the J end lost 4 bases, and 9 bases lay between the germline ends. CDR3 size: 14 residues. Germline CDR1 reads LNHDA; CDR2 reads SQIVND (reference sequence). CDR3 in DNA: TGTGCCAGTAGTATATGGGGAAAAAATCAGCCCCAGCATTTT. Encoded protein: CASSIWGKNQPQHF.